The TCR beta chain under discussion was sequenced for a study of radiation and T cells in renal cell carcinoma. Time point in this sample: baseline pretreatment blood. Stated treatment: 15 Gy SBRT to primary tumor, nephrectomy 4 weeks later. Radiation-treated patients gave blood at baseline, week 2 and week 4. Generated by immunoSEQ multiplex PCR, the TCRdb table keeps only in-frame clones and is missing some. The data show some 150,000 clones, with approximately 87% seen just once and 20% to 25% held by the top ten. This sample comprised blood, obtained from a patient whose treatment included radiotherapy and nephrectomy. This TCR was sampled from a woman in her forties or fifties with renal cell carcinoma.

As DNA, the CDR3 is TGTGCCAGCAGCCTTTACACAGGGCTCAATTCACCCCTCCACTTT. Amino acid sequence: CASSLYTGLNSPLHF. The rearrangement uses TRBV7-8 and TRBJ1-6, with D maybe TRBD1 (6 bases). Germline V gene data show CDR1 as SGHVS and CDR2 as FQNEAQ. The CDR3 covers 15 residues. Trimming took 5 bases from V and 7 from J, leaving 15 bases between them.